The present entry profiles one T cell receptor (beta chain) with its context. In its sample, this clonotype was seen many times. Its target antigen remains unknown. One base away there is no much larger clone; base qualities are not given. This sample was taken from a study of T cell repertoires in cytomegalovirus infection (dated by TCRdb to the late 2010s). Context from the whole study: The peptide stimulations were aimed at well-studied HLA-B-restricted epitopes as well as recently identified HLA-C-restricted CMV epitopes, whose presentation resists viral immunomodulation. Donor HLA type was relevant to the analysis, as public TCR beta signatures indicated carriage of CMV infection together with the matching HLA type. Results the study describes overall, beyond this receptor: The ex vivo response was dominated by HLA-C-restricted CMV-specific TCR beta clonotypes, which also provided the single most frequent clonotype in two of eight donors. Carriers of CMV infection plus the relevant HLA type were discriminated by the cumulative frequency of public TCR beta family members in the study cohort and in an independent roughly 400-donor cohort.

The sample's treatment or condition label is to be understood as: in vitro stimulation with specific CMV peptide epitopes to enrich CMV-specific T cells. The CDR3 goes from the cysteine to the phenylalanine over 16 residues. The only DNA kept is the CDR3, 48 bases in frame from the first base. V is trimmed back by 6 bases and J by 9 bases, and the junction contains 13 bases that no gene match accounts for. Taken from the germline V gene, the CDR1 and CDR2 loops are MNHNS and SASEGT. Sequencing instrument: Illumina HiSeq 1500. The raw public data were reprocessed by TCRdb itself: fastp quality trimming at Q25, MiXCR clonotype calling, in-frame beta chains only. Entries that share a CDR3 protein sequence are merged under the most common genes and DNA. The table for this sample lists hundreds of thousands of distinct CDR3 sequences; 30% to 35% of them were counted only once. The leading ten clones occupy around an eighth of the sample.

The clonotype was recovered from a human donor in good health (CMV status not recorded). Some clones in this sample may be carry-over from other donors' samples. The input for sequencing was cultured CD8+ T cells from PBMCs, taken from culture after CMV antigen stimulation. This chain is built from TRBV6-1 and TRBJ2-1, with TRBD2 identical over 11 junction bases. The CDR3 here reads CASSPELAGAPLEQFF. Read as DNA, the sequence is TGTGCCAGCAGCCCCGAACTAGCGGGGGCCCCCCTTGAGCAGTTCTTC.